Below, 27 T cell receptor beta chains from the same sample are listed, as sequenced in a study of response to subunit inactivated influenza vaccine. TCRdb analysed the RT-PCR reads with MiXCR anew, one entry per CDR3 protein. The sample gives 450,000 to 700,000 distinct CDR3 sequences, 12% to 15% of which show up once; around 10% is in the top ten. The material was PBMCs from blood, obtained roughly 12 days after vaccination. The receptors stem from a middle-aged man who received an inactivated influenza vaccine.

Comments on this clonotype: An end of the junction differs from the germline gene, which may be a read error. The CDR3 is CSARQLAGGSHEQCF. The CDR3 bases are TGCAGTGCTAGGCAACTAGCGGGGGGGAGCCATGAGCAGTGCTTC. The chain couples TRBV20-1 to TRBJ2-1; 13 bases align to TRBD2. This CDR3 has 15 amino acids. Germline V gene data show CDR1 as DFQATT and CDR2 as SNEGSKA (reference sequence).

The chain employs TRBV7-9 and TRBJ1-6; 7 bases are a match to TRBD1. The length of the CDR3 is 15 residues. CDR1 and CDR2 from the germline V gene are SEHNR and FQNEAQ (reference sequence). J lost 6 bases, V lost 3 bases, and 5 bases had no gene match. Written as DNA, the CDR3 is TGTGCCAGCAGCTTCCGACAGGGTCCTAATTCACCCCTCCACTTT. Its translation: CASSFRQGPNSPLHF.

In this sample, this clonotype turned up a few times. The chain joins TRBV6-1 to TRBJ2-1, with 9 bases matching TRBD2. The trim removed 5 bases at V and 0 bases at J, leaving 8 bases unmatched. This CDR3 comprises 17 residues. The germline V gene has CDR1 MNHNS and CDR2 SASEGT. The DNA for the CDR3 is TGTGCCAGCAGTCGACTTAGCGGGGGCCTCTCCTACAATGAGCAGTTCTTC. Translated: CASSRLSGGLSYNEQFF.

Comment on this clonotype: One end of the junction is discordant with germline, which a read error may explain. The CDR3 loop reads CASSLDNRHVSVDF. In DNA form, the CDR3 reads TGTGCCAGCAGCTTAGACAACAGGCATGTTTCTGTGGACTTC. The genes are TRBV7-9 and TRBJ2-5; D might be TRBD1 (5 bases). The CDR3 runs 14 residues. Germline CDR1 SEHNR, CDR2 FQNEAQ (reference sequence).

This clonotype appeared a few times. The J gene is TRBJ1-2, the V gene TRBV3-1, with D perhaps matching TRBD1 (5 bases). The V end was cut by 4 bases, the J end by 2 bases, with 11 bases between. There are 14 residues in the CDR3. Germline-derived CDR1 and CDR2 are LGHDT and YNNKEL (reference sequence). As DNA, the CDR3 is TGTGCCAGCAGCCGAAGGGAGGGGAACTATGGCTACACCTTC. It specifies CASSRREGNYGYTF. The whole variable domain, remainder taken from reference TRBV3-1 and TRBJ1-2, is DTAVSQTPKYLVTQMGNDKSIKCEQNLGHDTMYWYKQDSKKFLKIMFSYNNKELIINETVPNRFSPKSPDKAHLNLHINSLELGDSAVYFCASSRREGNYGYTFGSGTRLTVV.

The chain combines TRBV20-1 with TRBJ2-1; tentatively, D is TRBD2 (6 bases). With 7 bases removed from V and 7 bases from J, the gap between germline ends came to 20 bases. Germline V lookup: CDR1 DFQATT, CDR2 SNEGSKA (reference sequence). CDR3 length: 14 residues. This chain's CDR3 is CSGRGGDSLNEQFF. The DNA of the CDR3 is TGCAGTGGTCGAGGAGGGGACTCCTTAAATGAGCAGTTCTTC.

This clonotype was picked up many times. V and J are TRBV15 and TRBJ2-3, with 8 nucleotides matching TRBD1. The germline V gene encodes CDR1 LNHNV and CDR2 YYDKDF (reference sequence). Losses at the gene ends were 5 bases for V and 6 bases for J; bases not matched to a gene: 4. The CDR3 runs to 13 residues. The CDR3 nucleotides read TGTGCCACCAGCGGGCGACAGGGGGATACGCAGTATTTT. Residues: CATSGRQGDTQYF.

This clonotype has more than one count but fewer than ten. The CDR3 bases are TGTGCCAGCACCCGTCCTTTAGCGGGGGGGCGTAAAGATACGCAGTATTTT. It is translated as CASTRPLAGGRKDTQYF. V usage is TRBV6-2 or TRBV6-3 and J usage is TRBJ2-3; 11 bases map to TRBD2. Germline V gives CDR1 MNHEY, CDR2 SVGEGT. The trim removed 7 bases at V and 5 bases at J, leaving 14 bases unmatched. This CDR3 is 17 amino acids long.

The chain employs TRBV4-1 and TRBJ2-3, with a possible D match to TRBD2 (6 bases). The CDR3 has 19 amino acids. The V end was cut by 0 bases, the J end by 6 bases, with 25 bases between. CDR1 and CDR2 (germline): MGHRA, YSYEKL. CDR3 region: CASSQEGFGAGTSRDTQYF. The CDR3 region has the DNA TGCGCCAGCAGCCAAGAAGGTTTTGGGGCGGGAACATCTCGGGATACGCAGTATTTT.

The J gene is TRBJ2-1, the V gene TRBV2, with D perhaps matching TRBD2 (5 bases). Germline V gene lookup returns CDR1 SNHLY and CDR2 FYNNEI. V gave up 3 bases and J gave up 10 bases, with 22 bases separating them. The CDR3 consists of 16 residues. The CDR3 spells CASSDRAGNLGLEQFF. The DNA of the CDR3 is TGTGCCAGCAGTGACCGGGCGGGTAACCTCGGGCTGGAGCAGTTCTTC.

This clonotype was seen more than once but under ten times. The V call is TRBV2, the J call TRBJ2-7; 7 bases agree with TRBD1. Germline values: CDR1 SNHLY, CDR2 FYNNEI. The CDR3 contains 12 residues. With 4 bases clipped from V and 7 bases from J, the junction kept 4 bases outside the gene matches. CDR3 coding DNA: TGTGCCAGCAGTGGACAGGGCTGGGAGCAGTACTTC. Translation gives CASSGQGWEQYF.

This clonotype was seen a handful of times. The V gene is TRBV29-1, the J gene TRBJ2-7; TRBD1 agrees at 7 bases. CDR3 length: 13 residues. CDR1 is SQVTM, CDR2 ANQGSEA, per germline. Germline trimming cut 7 bases from V and 5 bases from J; bases unmatched to any gene: 11. CDR3 protein: CSASTGNEDEQYF. The CDR3 DNA reads as TGCAGCGCTTCGACAGGGAATGAGGACGAGCAGTACTTC.

This clonotype was seen a few times. This chain connects TRBV12-3 or TRBV12-4 to TRBJ2-7; D perhaps matches TRBD2 (6 bases). This CDR3 comprises 14 residues. Trimming took off 6 bases at V and 4 bases at J, with 16 bases between the two ends. DNA of the CDR3: TGTGCCAGCAGCCGGAGGGTCACCGGGTACGAGCAGTACTTC. Translated, it gives CASSRRVTGYEQYF.

The chain has TRBV7-2 and TRBJ2-1, with D perhaps matching TRBD2 (6 bases). V was shortened by 1 base and J by 2 bases, with 18 bases between the two germline ends. CDR3 length equals 18 residues. Germline-derived CDR1 and CDR2 are SGHTA and FQGNSA. CDR3 loop: CASSLVPGERAAYNEQFF. In DNA form, the CDR3 reads TGTGCCAGCAGCTTAGTGCCAGGCGAGCGGGCTGCCTACAATGAGCAGTTCTTC.

This clonotype has ten or more counts. The V and J genes are TRBV5-1 and TRBJ2-1; 14 nucleotides agree with TRBD2. The CDR3 consists of 16 residues. V trimming: 5 bases; J trimming: 8 bases; junction bases outside the gene matches: 9. The germline V gene encodes CDR1 SGHRS and CDR2 YFSETQ. CDR3 sequence: CASSRQTSGGAYEQFF. The CDR3 region has the DNA TGCGCCAGCAGTCGCCAGACTAGCGGGGGGGCTTATGAGCAGTTCTTC.

This chain connects TRBV20-1 to TRBJ2-5; 13 bases fit TRBD2. CDR1 and CDR2 from the germline V gene are DFQATT and SNEGSKA (reference sequence). The V segment lost 3 bases and the J segment 5 bases; nucleotides outside the gene matches: 15. The CDR3 contains 18 residues. CDR3 sequence reads: CSASTTRTSGGPRETQYF. In DNA form, the CDR3 reads TGCAGTGCTAGCACGACCCGGACTAGCGGGGGCCCGAGGGAGACCCAGTACTTC.

This clonotype was recorded at least ten times. The J gene is TRBJ1-1, the V gene TRBV5-1; 7 nucleotides line up with TRBD1. CDR3 length equals 15 residues. The V gene end was trimmed by 3 bases and the J gene end by 6 bases; junction bases not matched to a gene: 11. Germline V gene data show CDR1 as SGHRS and CDR2 as YFSETQ. The CDR3 loop reads CASSSLGQGDSEAFF. In nucleotides, the CDR3 is TGCGCCAGCAGCTCCCTAGGGCAGGGGGACTCTGAAGCTTTCTTT. The variable domain in full, with the rest retrieved from reference TRBV5-1 and TRBJ1-1, is KAGVTQTPRYLIKTRGQQVTLSCSPISGHRSVSWYQQTPGQGLQFLFEYFSETQRNKGNFPGRFSGRQFSNSRSEMNVSTLELGDSALYLCASSSLGQGDSEAFFGQGTRLTVV.

The genes are TRBV6-5 and TRBJ1-2; 8 bases agree with TRBD1. J was trimmed by 6 bases and V by 5 bases; bases with no gene match: 5. Germline V gene sequence: CDR1 MNHEY, CDR2 SVGAGI. The CDR3 spans 13 residues. This chain's CDR3 is CASSNTGGNGYTF. Written as DNA, the CDR3 is TGTGCCAGCAGTAACACAGGGGGAAATGGCTACACCTTC.

The chain carries TRBV28 and TRBJ2-5; D is undetermined. V was clipped by 4 bases and J by 5 bases, with 11 bases between them. CDR1 is MDHEN, CDR2 SYDVKM, per germline. The CDR3 spans 13 residues. In DNA form, the CDR3 reads TGTGCCAGCAGTTCTGGGCCTCGGGAGACCCAGTACTTC. Its translation is CASSSGPRETQYF.

The table lists this clonotype with many counts. The chain recombines TRBV5-1 with TRBJ2-7; weak D call: TRBD1 (6 bases). CDR1 SGHRS and CDR2 YFSETQ come from the germline V gene. V was pared by 2 bases and J by 5 bases, with 14 bases between. This CDR3 is 14 amino acids long. Here the CDR3 DNA reads TGCGCCAGCAGCTTCTTCGGGACACCCAACGAGCAGTACTTC. Residues: CASSFFGTPNEQYF.

The chain carries TRBV6-2 or TRBV6-3 and TRBJ2-3, with D possibly matching TRBD2 (6 bases). There are 11 residues in the CDR3. The V and J ends lost 7 bases and 9 bases respectively, with 11 bases between them. Germline CDR1 MNHEY, CDR2 SVGEGT. Here the CDR3 DNA reads TGTGCCAGCAAGGGCGGAGGGACGCAGTATTTT. It translates to CASKGGGTQYF.

This clonotype has a handful of counts. The V call is TRBV29-1, the J call TRBJ1-2, with D possibly being TRBD1 (6 bases). The CDR3 sequence is 12 residues long. In germline, CDR1 is SQVTM, CDR2 ANQGSEA. Trimming cost V 3 bases and J 4 bases, with 9 bases left between them. CDR3 residues: CSVDRTVYGYTF. The CDR3 DNA sequence: TGCAGCGTTGACCGGACAGTCTATGGCTACACCTTC.

The chain joins TRBV4-2 to TRBJ2-7, with D perhaps matching TRBD1 or TRBD2 (5 bases each). Germline CDR1 is LGHNA and CDR2 is YNFKEQ. The CDR3 consists of 15 residues. The germline V and J ends were trimmed by 1 base and 3 bases, with 13 bases remaining between them. CDR3 in amino acids: CASSQGVGTLYEQYF. CDR3 bases: TGTGCCAGCAGCCAAGGGGTCGGGACCCTCTACGAGCAGTACTTC.

This clonotype was seen only a few times. Germline and junction disagree at one end, which may indicate a read error. This chain links TRBV7-2 with TRBJ1-5, with a possible D match to TRBD1 (6 bases). Germline-derived CDR1 and CDR2 are SGHTA and FQGNSA. The CDR3 covers 14 residues. The CDR3 reads CASRFQGIGQPQQF. The CDR3 DNA reads TGTGCCAGCAGATTTCAGGGAATTGGACAGCCCCAGCAATTT.

This clonotype was seen many times. The chain links TRBV29-1 to TRBJ2-3; no definite D call. Trimming removed 5 bases from V and 1 base from J, with 7 bases in between. The CDR3 contains 12 residues. Germline V CDR1 and CDR2: SQVTM, ANQGSEA. DNA of the CDR3: TGCAGCGTTCGACCGGGCACAGATACGCAGTATTTT. It is translated as CSVRPGTDTQYF.

The chain links TRBV11-2 to TRBJ2-5, with 14 positions matching TRBD2. Germline V gene lookup returns CDR1 SGHAT and CDR2 FQNNGV. The trim removed 5 bases at V and 7 bases at J, leaving 15 bases unmatched. The CDR3 runs to 18 residues. The CDR3, as DNA: TGTGCCAGCAGCCAAGAAGGGACTAGCGGGAGTCTTTTGGGGACCCAGTACTTC. This translates into CASSQEGTSGSLLGTQYF.

The rearrangement joins TRBV4-3 to TRBJ2-7; 13 bases are shared with TRBD2. The CDR3 spans 16 residues. J gave up 7 bases and V 4 bases, and 10 bases lay outside the gene matches. Germline assignment: CDR1 LGHNA and CDR2 YSLEER. The CDR3 protein is CASSRKLAGGPKEQYF. CDR3 coding DNA: TGCGCCAGCAGCCGAAAACTAGCGGGAGGGCCAAAAGAGCAGTACTTC.